This entry describes one T cell receptor beta chain. Its target is not known. CDR3 length equals 12 residues. V was shortened by 3 bases and J by 6 bases, with 5 bases between the two germline ends. CDR1 MNHEY and CDR2 SMNVEV come from the germline V gene (reference sequence). Sequenced by immunoSEQ multiplex PCR; TCRdb stores in-frame clones only, minus some. This repertoire shows fewer than 25,000 clones, about nine tenths found once; its top ten account for roughly 22%. This specimen comes from a study of OX40 agonist ivuxolimab in advanced cancers. About the study: Subjects had a mean age of roughly 60 years, with a range of about 23 to 90; more than 70% were male. Under the entry rules, prior anti-PD-1, anti-PD-L1 or anti-CTLA-4 therapy was allowed, and around 36% had some. Partial responses occurred in three patients (one hepatocellular carcinoma, two cutaneous melanoma).

General study results and limits: Some nonresponders likewise displayed low normalized T-cell clonal expansion.

This rearrangement joins TRBV27 to TRBJ2-2; D is ambiguous. Specimen: CD4+ or CD8+ T cells sorted from blood, collected in a trial of the OX40 agonist ivuxolimab. The source of this sequence is an adult with an advanced solid tumor such as melanoma, head and neck, liver or kidney cancer. In DNA, the CDR3 is TGTGCCAGCAGTTTGCCCGCCGGGGAGCTGTTTTTT. Its protein is CASSLPAGELFF.